The source of this TCR beta chain is a study of T cell responses to AZD1222 COVID-19 vaccine. V lost 6 bases and J lost 5, with 11 bases in between. Germline V gene lookup returns CDR1 ENHRY and CDR2 SYGVKD. The CDR3 extends over 13 amino acids. Some clones are missing from TCRdb's copy, which holds only in-frame ones; the method was immunoSEQ multiplex PCR. The table records around 200,000 clones, roughly 88% of them present only once. The sample holds a few counts of this clone. As yet, its antigen is unknown. Overall study findings and caveats: Spike-specific TCR breadth and depth both grew after two AZD1222 doses. Repertoires were obtained solely post-peak T cell response.

V and J are TRBV10-3 and TRBJ1-5; possibly TRBD1 for D (5 bases). This TCR derives from an adult in good health. The sequencing here drew on peripheral blood, taken on day 0 of AZD1222 vaccination. The chain's CDR3 is CAIRGEGYQPQHF. In DNA form, the CDR3 reads TGTGCCATCAGGGGAGAGGGGTATCAGCCCCAGCATTTT.